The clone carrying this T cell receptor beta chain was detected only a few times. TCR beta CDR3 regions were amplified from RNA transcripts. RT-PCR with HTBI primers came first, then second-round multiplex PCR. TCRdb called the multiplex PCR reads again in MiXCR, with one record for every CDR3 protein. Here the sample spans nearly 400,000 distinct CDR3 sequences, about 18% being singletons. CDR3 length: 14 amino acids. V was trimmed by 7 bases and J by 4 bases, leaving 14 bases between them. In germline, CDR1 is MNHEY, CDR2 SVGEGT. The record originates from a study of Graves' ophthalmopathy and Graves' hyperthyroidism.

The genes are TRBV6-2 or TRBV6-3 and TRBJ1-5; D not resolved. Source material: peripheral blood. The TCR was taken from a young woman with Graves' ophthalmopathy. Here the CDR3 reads CASKIDTDNQPQHF. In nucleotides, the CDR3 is TGTGCCAGCAAAATAGACACCGATAATCAGCCCCAGCATTTT.